The source of this T cell receptor beta chain is a study of T cell responses to AZD1222 COVID-19 vaccine. The protocol was immunoSEQ multiplex PCR, while the TCRdb copy is restricted to in-frame clones and leaves out a portion. The table shows 100,000 to 150,000 clones, with roughly 93% occurring only once. V dropped 0 bases and J dropped 4 bases, with 9 bases sitting between them. The CDR3 runs to 14 residues. Germline V CDR1 and CDR2: LGHDT, YNNKEL (reference sequence). The specimen was peripheral blood, collected on day 0 of AZD1222 vaccination. The receptor comes from an adult in good health. The V and J genes are TRBV3-1 (or the pseudogene TRBV3-2) and TRBJ1-2; D is unresolved. The CDR3 is CASSQEHSSYGYTF. The CDR3 nucleotides are TGTGCCAGCAGCCAAGAACACTCCTCCTATGGCTACACCTTC.